This paragraph covers one T cell receptor beta chain sequence. Its antigen is unidentified. This sample is drawn from a study of beta chain features in type 1 diabetes. The study, taken as a whole, reports: Patients' naive, central memory and regulatory TCRB repertoires appeared more alike than those of healthy donors. The study found moderately but significantly shorter TCRB CDR3s in all four CD4+ subsets of Type 1 diabetes patients. Highly expressing activated T cells could be over-counted with a cDNA template.

The germline V gene encodes CDR1 MDHEN and CDR2 SYDVKM. This CDR3 spans 15 amino acids. Trimming took 5 bases from V and 5 from J, leaving 18 bases between them. Expressed TCRB transcripts were sequenced because the isolated RNA had all been reverse transcribed beforehand. Average reads for naive, central memory and regulatory T cell samples were around 4 million. Assay: immunoSEQ multiplex PCR; the TCRdb copy retains only in-frame clones and omits some. The table shows 900,000 or so clones, with 15% to 20% occurring only once. This clonotype was obtained from a woman aged 18-35 years in good health. The chain links TRBV28 to TRBJ1-2, with D possibly TRBD1 on 6 matching bases. Sequenced: naive CD4+ T cells from blood. The CDR3, as DNA: TGTGCCAGCAGTCCTACAGGGTTTAGGGGATATGGCTACACCTTC. As protein: CASSPTGFRGYGYTF.